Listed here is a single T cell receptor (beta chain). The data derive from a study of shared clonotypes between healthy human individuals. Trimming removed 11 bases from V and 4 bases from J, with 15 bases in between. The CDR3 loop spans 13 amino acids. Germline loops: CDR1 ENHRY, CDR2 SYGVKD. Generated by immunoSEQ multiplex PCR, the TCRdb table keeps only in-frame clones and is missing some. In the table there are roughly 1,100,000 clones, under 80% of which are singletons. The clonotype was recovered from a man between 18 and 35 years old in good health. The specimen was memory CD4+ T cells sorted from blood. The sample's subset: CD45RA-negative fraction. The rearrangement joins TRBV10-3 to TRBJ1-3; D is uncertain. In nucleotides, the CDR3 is TGTGCCGCACGAACTGGTTCGGGAAACACCATATATTTT. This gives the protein CAARTGSGNTIYF.